This T cell receptor beta chain was captured by sequencing in a study of naive and memory T cell subsets. Study conclusions and caveats: A few larger clonotypes appeared in naive repertoires, especially CD8, possibly memory cells re-expressing CD45RA.

V trimming: 6 bases; J trimming: 1 base; junction bases outside the gene matches: 2. The CDR3 is 15 residues long. Two oligonucleotides, mixed equimolar, formed the beta constant-region primer covering TRBC1 and TRBC2. The ligated cDNA underwent four PCR rounds using SP2 and nested alpha and beta constant-region primers. TCRdb used MiXCR to reprocess the UMI-ligation and nested PCR reads, holding one entry per CDR3 protein. Of over 90,000 distinct CDR3 sequences in the sample, roughly 10% were seen once. This clonotype came up many times. What it binds is unknown. The sequencing sample was made of naive CD4+ T cells from blood. The sequence derives from a human donor in good health. The chain links TRBV12-3 or TRBV12-4 to TRBJ2-6; the match to TRBD1 covers 8 bases. The CDR3 DNA is TGTGCCAGCAGGGACAGGGTATCTGGGGCCAACGTCCTGACTTTC. It yields the protein CASRDRVSGANVLTF.